Below, 32 T cell receptor beta chains from the same sample are listed, as sequenced in a study of T cell responses to AZD1222 COVID-19 vaccine. Some clones are missing from TCRdb's copy, which holds only in-frame ones; the method was immunoSEQ multiplex PCR. The data hold 35,000 to 50,000 clones, with about 91% observed a single time. The sequencing used peripheral blood, collected 28 days after the second AZD1222 dose. Receptors were obtained from an adult who received the AZD1222 COVID-19 vaccine.

V and J are TRBV10-3 and TRBJ1-1; D ambiguous. This CDR3 has 14 amino acids. Per germline, CDR1 ENHRY and CDR2 SYGVKD. Trimming left V 0 bases short and J 3 bases short, with 8 bases between. The CDR3 region has the DNA TGTGCCATCAGTGAGTCGCGGAAGGACACTGAAGCTTTCTTT. It encodes CAISESRKDTEAFF.

The chain employs TRBV3-1 (or the pseudogene TRBV3-2) and TRBJ1-3; TRBD1 might be the D (5 bases). V dropped 2 bases and J dropped 4 bases, with 18 bases sitting between them. The CDR3 covers 17 residues. Per germline, CDR1 LGHDT and CDR2 YNNKEL (reference sequence). The CDR3 coding sequence is TGTGCCAGCAGCCAATTTGGGGGAGTATTAGGCGGAAACACCATATATTTT. It translates to CASSQFGGVLGGNTIYF.

The gene calls are TRBV19 and TRBJ1-5; tentatively, D is TRBD1 (5 bases). The V gene's germline CDR1 is LNHDA and CDR2 SQIVND (reference sequence). The CDR3 length is 13 residues. With 8 bases removed from V and 6 bases from J, the gap between germline ends came to 14 bases. CDR3 sequence: CASSQGISQPQHF. The CDR3 DNA sequence: TGTGCCAGTTCCCAGGGTATTAGTCAGCCCCAGCATTTT.

The chain joins TRBV4-2 to TRBJ1-2; 10 bases line up with TRBD1. V shed 2 bases, J shed 2 bases, and the junction held 5 bases outside the gene matches. Germline CDR1 reads LGHNA; CDR2 reads YNFKEQ. The CDR3 totals 16 residues. As DNA, the CDR3 is TGTGCCAGCAGCCAAAAGACAGGGGGCTCCAACTATGGCTACACCTTC. Encoded protein: CASSQKTGGSNYGYTF.

The chain employs TRBV12-5 and TRBJ1-3; TRBD1 matches 7 bases. V lost 5 bases and J lost 0; bases outside the gene matches: 7. This CDR3 comprises 16 residues. Per the germline V gene, CDR1 is LGHNT and CDR2 is FRNRAP. CDR3 sequence: CASGTGQTTSGNTIYF. CDR3 nucleotide sequence: TGTGCTAGTGGTACGGGACAGACAACCTCTGGAAACACCATATATTTT.

This rearrangement joins TRBV25-1 to TRBJ2-1; the D is unclear. V was shortened by 8 bases and J by 9 bases, with 8 bases between the two germline ends. Germline CDR1 reads MGHDK; CDR2 reads SYGVNS. The CDR3 is 10 amino acids. The CDR3 sequence is CASGESEQFF. The CDR3 DNA sequence: TGTGCCAGCGGAGAGAGTGAGCAGTTCTTC.

The V and J genes are TRBV6-4 and TRBJ2-3, with D unresolved. V dropped 2 bases and J dropped 0 bases, with 3 bases sitting between them. Germline lookup yields CDR1 MRHNA and CDR2 SNTAGT. The CDR3 runs to 13 residues. The CDR3 region is CASSDDSTDTQYF. The CDR3 bases are TGTGCCAGCAGTGACGACAGCACAGATACGCAGTATTTT.

The chain uses TRBV7-3 and TRBJ2-1; 8 bases are a match to TRBD1. V was clipped by 5 bases and J by 5 bases; unmatched bases: 8. The V gene's germline CDR1 is SGHTA and CDR2 FQGTGA. The CDR3 runs 15 residues. The CDR3 loop is CASSPQGARHNEQFF. CDR3 nucleotides: TGTGCCAGCAGCCCGCAGGGGGCTCGGCACAATGAGCAGTTCTTC.

The chain employs TRBV30 and TRBJ1-3; TRBD1 is a possible D gene (5 bases). The germline V gene has CDR1 GTSNPN and CDR2 SVGIG (reference sequence). V lost 2 bases and J lost 4, with 12 bases in between. There are 14 residues in the CDR3. The CDR3 region is CAWSPTNRGNTIYF. The DNA of the CDR3 is TGTGCCTGGAGTCCAACGAACAGGGGAAACACCATATATTTT. Variable domain in full (rest from reference TRBV30 and TRBJ1-3): SQTIHQWPATLVQPVGSPLSLECTVEGTSNPNLYWYRQAAGRGLQLLFYSVGIGQISSEVPQNLSASRPQDRQFILSSKKLLLSDSGFYLCAWSPTNRGNTIYFGEGSWLTVV.

This rearrangement joins TRBV4-3 to TRBJ1-6, with no clear D. The CDR3 runs to 17 residues. V gave up 0 bases and J gave up 7 bases, with 16 bases separating them. The germline CDR1 and CDR2 sequences are LGHNA and YSLEER. CDR3 loop: CASSQDQKGIGNSPLHF. The CDR3 DNA follows: TGCGCCAGCAGCCAAGATCAAAAGGGCATCGGGAATTCACCCCTCCACTTT.

This clone has more than one count but fewer than ten. The chain links TRBV28 to TRBJ1-4; 11 bases are shared with TRBD1. The CDR3 covers 15 residues. Germline V lookup: CDR1 MDHEN, CDR2 SYDVKM. After removal of 4 bases from V and 7 bases from J, the junction contained 5 bases not matched to a gene. This chain's CDR3 is CASSWGGTGGEKLFF. CDR3 coding DNA: TGTGCCAGCAGTTGGGGCGGGACAGGGGGTGAAAAACTGTTTTTT.

This clone was picked up a small number of times. V usage is TRBV3-1 (or the pseudogene TRBV3-2) and J usage is TRBJ1-2, with TRBD1 matching 11 bases. V shed 1 base, J shed 6 bases, and the junction held 10 bases outside the gene matches. Germline CDR1 reads LGHDT; CDR2 reads YNNKEL (reference sequence). This CDR3 is 17 amino acids long. The CDR3 here is CASSQVIAGTGGDGYTF. The CDR3 coding sequence is TGTGCCAGCAGCCAAGTCATCGCCGGGACAGGGGGGGATGGCTACACCTTC.

The chain employs TRBV5-1 and TRBJ2-1; 11 positions match TRBD2. The CDR3 spans 17 residues. V dropped 3 bases and J dropped 7; count of bases not matched to a gene: 12. The germline CDR1 and CDR2 sequences are SGHRS and YFSETQ. The CDR3 loop reads CASSSAGTSGPTNEQFF. Here the CDR3 DNA reads TGCGCCAGCAGCTCCGCCGGGACTAGCGGTCCGACGAATGAGCAGTTCTTC.

In DNA, the CDR3 is TGCGCCAGCAGCCAAGAGCCGAAGGGGGGTGTCACAGATACGCAGTATTTT. Its translation is CASSQEPKGGVTDTQYF. The chain couples TRBV4-1 to TRBJ2-3; D could derive from TRBD1 or TRBD2 (6 bases each). The V end lost 0 bases, the J end lost 2 bases, and 15 bases lay between the germline ends. Per germline, CDR1 MGHRA and CDR2 YSYEKL. The CDR3 covers 17 residues.

In its sample, this clone was seen a few times. V gene TRBV7-9 combines with J gene TRBJ2-2; D remains unclear. The germline CDR1 and CDR2 sequences are SEHNR and FQNEAQ (reference sequence). Trimming cost V 4 bases and J 6 bases, with 9 bases left between them. The length of the CDR3 is 13 residues. CDR3 in DNA: TGTGCCAGCAGCTCCCGGAGTTCCGGGGAGCTGTTTTTT. Its translation: CASSSRSSGELFF. The complete variable domain, with remaining parts taken from reference TRBV7-9 and TRBJ2-2, reads DTGVSQNPRHKITKRGQNVTFRCDPISEHNRLYWYRQTLGQGPEFLTYFQNEAQLEKSRLLSDRFSAERPKGSFSTLEIQRTEQGDSAMYLCASSSRSSGELFFGEGSRLTVL.

The genes are TRBV10-3 and TRBJ2-7; 7 nucleotides match TRBD2. CDR1 and CDR2 (germline): ENHRY, SYGVKD. Germline trimming cut 7 bases from V and 4 bases from J; bases unmatched to any gene: 10. The CDR3 is made up of 14 amino acids. The CDR3 here is CAIKAAGQLYEQYF. DNA for the CDR3: TGTGCCATCAAGGCAGCGGGGCAACTTTACGAGCAGTACTTC.

The gene calls are TRBV2 and TRBJ1-2; D is unresolved. Trimming shortened V by 8 bases and J by 1 base, and 11 bases separated the two germline ends. This CDR3 contains 13 residues. The germline gives CDR1 SNHLY, CDR2 FYNNEI. The CDR3 DNA sequence: TGTGCCAGCCCTCCCTCAGTTAACTATGGCTACACCTTC. This translates into CASPPSVNYGYTF.

The chain has TRBV4-3 and TRBJ1-5, with 9 bases identical to TRBD1. The germline V gene has CDR1 LGHNA and CDR2 YSLEER. The CDR3 extends over 14 amino acids. The ends lost 5 bases at V and 10 bases at J; junction bases unmatched: 9. CDR3 in amino acids: CASSLGQGFFPQHF. CDR3 sequence (DNA): TGCGCCAGCAGCTTGGGACAGGGCTTTTTTCCCCAGCATTTT.

V gene TRBV6-1 combines with J gene TRBJ1-1; the D gene is possibly TRBD1 (5 bases). Between the trimmed V and J ends, which lost 2 bases and 0 bases, there was a span of 10 bases. Germline loops: CDR1 MNHNS, CDR2 SASEGT. The CDR3 has 15 residues. CDR3 loop: CASSEQGTVNTEAFF. In nucleotides, the CDR3 is TGTGCCAGCAGTGAACAAGGGACGGTGAACACTGAAGCTTTCTTT.

This clone was recorded once. The chain is built from TRBV29-1 and TRBJ2-3; 9 bases align to TRBD2. This CDR3 has 16 amino acids. Looked up from germline, CDR1 is SQVTM and CDR2 is ANQGSEA. With 0 bases clipped from V and 4 bases from J, the junction kept 8 bases outside the gene matches. DNA for the CDR3: TGCAGCGTTGAAGAAAGGTCCCAGCGGGGGGCAGATACGCAGTATTTT. It encodes CSVEERSQRGADTQYF.

V and J are TRBV7-2 and TRBJ1-2; TRBD1 matches at 9 bases. Germline V lookup: CDR1 SGHTA, CDR2 FQGNSA. CDR3 length: 15 residues. Germline trimming cut 5 bases from V and 4 bases from J; bases unmatched to any gene: 8. The CDR3, as DNA: TGTGCCAGCAGCCCGCCGGGACAGGGACGCTATGGCTACACCTTC. This gives the protein CASSPPGQGRYGYTF.

V gene TRBV5-1 combines with J gene TRBJ1-1; 9 bases line up with TRBD1. The germline V gene encodes CDR1 SGHRS and CDR2 YFSETQ. This CDR3 contains 17 residues. The trim removed 4 bases at V and 1 base at J, leaving 11 bases unmatched. The CDR3 DNA follows: TGCGCCAGCAGCCCATACAATACAGGGGGCGGGAACACTGAAGCTTTCTTT. This encodes CASSPYNTGGGNTEAFF.

The chain recombines TRBV5-1 with TRBJ2-3; 11 bases are a match to TRBD2. The germline gives CDR1 SGHRS, CDR2 YFSETQ. CDR3 length: 16 residues. The V gene end was trimmed by 4 bases and the J gene end by 2 bases; junction bases not matched to a gene: 6. This CDR3 reads CASSGTSGPDTDTQYF. Written as DNA, the CDR3 is TGCGCCAGCAGCGGGACTAGCGGCCCTGACACAGATACGCAGTATTTT.

This chain joins TRBV24-1 and TRBJ2-3, with D possibly being TRBD2 (5 bases). Trimming cost V 5 bases and J 4 bases, with 9 bases left between them. This CDR3 comprises 13 residues. Germline V gene sequence: CDR1 KGHDR, CDR2 SFDVKD. The CDR3 sequence is CATSVSGSDTQYF. In DNA, the CDR3 is TGTGCCACCAGTGTTTCGGGGTCAGATACGCAGTATTTT.

The chain joins TRBV4-3 to TRBJ1-5; no reliable D call. CDR1 is LGHNA and CDR2 is YSLEER in the germline V gene. V was pared by 0 bases and J by 8 bases, with 17 bases between. The CDR3 is made up of 16 amino acids. The CDR3 bases are TGCGCCAGCAGCCAAGAGTGGCGGGGAAACAGAGAGCCCCAGCATTTT. Translated: CASSQEWRGNREPQHF.

This chain uses TRBV7-2 with TRBJ2-7, with a weak D call TRBD1 (5 bases). Germline V lookup: CDR1 SGHTA, CDR2 FQGNSA. The CDR3 loop spans 12 amino acids. Trimming shortened V by 7 bases and J by 3 bases, and 10 bases separated the two germline ends. The CDR3, as DNA: TGTGCCAGCACCGTTAGGGGCTACGAGCAGTACTTC. Translated, it gives CASTVRGYEQYF. Using reference TRBV7-2 and TRBJ2-7 for the parts outside the CDR3, the full variable domain is GAGVSQSPSNKVTEKGKDVELRCDPISGHTALYWYRQSLGQGLEFLIYFQGNSAPDKSGLPSDRFSAERTGGSVSTLTIQRTQQEDSAVYLCASTVRGYEQYFGPGTRLTVT.

This chain links TRBV9 with TRBJ2-5; no clear D gene. Trimming cost V 4 bases and J 5 bases, with 12 bases left between them. This CDR3 has 13 amino acids. The germline V gene has CDR1 SGDLS and CDR2 YYNGEE. CDR3 residues: CASSPSWVETQYF. The DNA of the CDR3 is TGTGCCAGCAGCCCCAGTTGGGTGGAGACCCAGTACTTC.

The chain recombines TRBV7-3 with TRBJ2-2; 7 bases agree with TRBD2. Germline CDR1 SGHTA, CDR2 FQGTGA. The CDR3 totals 16 residues. The J segment lost 4 bases and the V segment lost 5 bases, leaving 10 bases of the junction unmatched. The CDR3 DNA follows: TGTGCCAGCAGCGGTGGGCGGGGGAGCTCCACCGGGGAGCTGTTTTTT. Translation gives CASSGGRGSSTGELFF.

V is TRBV7-9 and J is TRBJ2-3; D gene unclear. CDR1 and CDR2 from the germline V gene are SEHNR and FQNEAQ (reference sequence). Trimming took off 2 bases at V and 0 bases at J, with 6 bases between the two ends. CDR3 length equals 14 residues. CDR3 protein: CASSLLLSTDTQYF. Written as DNA, the CDR3 is TGTGCCAGCAGCTTACTGCTCAGCACAGATACGCAGTATTTT.

This chain joins TRBV7-8 and TRBJ2-7; D is possibly TRBD1 (5 bases). Germline V gene data show CDR1 as SGHVS and CDR2 as FQNEAQ. The CDR3 totals 14 residues. V lost 5 bases, J lost 2 bases, and 13 bases lay in between. The CDR3 loop reads CASSTRTLTYEQYF. The CDR3, as DNA: TGTGCCAGCAGCACCCGGACACTTACCTACGAGCAGTACTTC.

The chain carries TRBV29-1 and TRBJ1-1; D gene ambiguous. The CDR3 has 12 residues. With 8 bases removed from V and 10 bases from J, the gap between germline ends came to 20 bases. Germline V gives CDR1 SQVTM, CDR2 ANQGSEA. The CDR3 coding sequence is TGCAGCTGCAGCGACCCGGTGGTAGGAGCTTTCTTT. This encodes CSCSDPVVGAFF.

The chain couples TRBV30 to TRBJ2-2; a weak D match, TRBD1 (6 bases). This CDR3 has 14 amino acids. V shed 0 bases and J shed 7 bases, with 12 bases lying between them. CDR1 and CDR2 (germline): GTSNPN, SVGIG (reference sequence). CDR3 residues: CAWSVDQGNGELFF. In DNA, the CDR3 is TGTGCCTGGAGTGTAGATCAGGGGAACGGGGAGCTGTTTTTT.